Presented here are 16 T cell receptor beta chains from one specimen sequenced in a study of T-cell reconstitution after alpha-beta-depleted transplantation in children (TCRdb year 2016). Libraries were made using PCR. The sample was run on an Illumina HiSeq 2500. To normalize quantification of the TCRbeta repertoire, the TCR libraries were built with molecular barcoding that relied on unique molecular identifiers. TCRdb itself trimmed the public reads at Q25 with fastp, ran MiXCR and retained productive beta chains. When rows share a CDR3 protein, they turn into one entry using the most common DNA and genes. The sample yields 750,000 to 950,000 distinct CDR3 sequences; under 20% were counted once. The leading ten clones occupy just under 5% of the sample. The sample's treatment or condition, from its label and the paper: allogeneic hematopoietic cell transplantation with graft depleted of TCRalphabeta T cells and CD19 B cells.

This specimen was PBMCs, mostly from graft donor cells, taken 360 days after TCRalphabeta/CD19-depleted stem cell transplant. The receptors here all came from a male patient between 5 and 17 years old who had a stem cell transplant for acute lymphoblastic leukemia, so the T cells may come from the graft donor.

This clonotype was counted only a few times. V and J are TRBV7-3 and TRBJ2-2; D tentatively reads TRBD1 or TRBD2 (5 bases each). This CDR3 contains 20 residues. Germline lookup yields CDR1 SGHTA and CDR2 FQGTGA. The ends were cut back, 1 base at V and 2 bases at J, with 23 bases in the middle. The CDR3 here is CASSLMPRWDGPSNTGELFF. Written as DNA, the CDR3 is TGTGCCAGCAGCTTAATGCCCCGCTGGGACGGGCCGTCAAACACCGGGGAGCTGTTTTTT.

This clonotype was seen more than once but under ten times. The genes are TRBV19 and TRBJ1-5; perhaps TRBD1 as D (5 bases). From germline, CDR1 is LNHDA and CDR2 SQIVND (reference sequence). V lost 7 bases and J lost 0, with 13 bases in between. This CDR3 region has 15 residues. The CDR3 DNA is TGTGCCAGTAAGGTCACAGGCTATAGCAATCAGCCCCAGCATTTT. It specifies CASKVTGYSNQPQHF. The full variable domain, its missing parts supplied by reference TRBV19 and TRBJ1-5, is DGGITQSPKYLFRKEGQNVTLSCEQNLNHDAMYWYRQDPGQGLRLIYYSQIVNDFQKGDIAEGYSVSREKKESFPLTVTSAQKNPTAFYLCASKVTGYSNQPQHFGDGTRLSIL.

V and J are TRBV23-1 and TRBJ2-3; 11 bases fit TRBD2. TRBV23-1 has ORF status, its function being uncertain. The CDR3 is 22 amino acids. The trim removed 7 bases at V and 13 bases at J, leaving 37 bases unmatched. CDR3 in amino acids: CASNSQAVAFETSGKADLREYF. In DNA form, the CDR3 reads TGCGCCAGCAATAGTCAGGCCGTCGCCTTTGAGACTAGCGGGAAAGCGGATCTACGGGAGTATTTT.

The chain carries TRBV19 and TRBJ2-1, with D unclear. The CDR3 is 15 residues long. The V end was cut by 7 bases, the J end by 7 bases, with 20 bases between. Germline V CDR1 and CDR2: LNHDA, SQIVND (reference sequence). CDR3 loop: CASKVVGQRRNEQFF. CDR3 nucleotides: TGTGCCAGTAAGGTGGTCGGCCAGAGGAGAAATGAGCAGTTCTTC.

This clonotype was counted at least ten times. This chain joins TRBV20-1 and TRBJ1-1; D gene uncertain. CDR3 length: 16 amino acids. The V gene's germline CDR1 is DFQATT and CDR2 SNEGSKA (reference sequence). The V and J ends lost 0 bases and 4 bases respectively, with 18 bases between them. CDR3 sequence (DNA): TGCAGTGCTAGAGATACGAACGGAGGGAGAGGCACTGAAGCTTTCTTT. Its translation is CSARDTNGGRGTEAFF.

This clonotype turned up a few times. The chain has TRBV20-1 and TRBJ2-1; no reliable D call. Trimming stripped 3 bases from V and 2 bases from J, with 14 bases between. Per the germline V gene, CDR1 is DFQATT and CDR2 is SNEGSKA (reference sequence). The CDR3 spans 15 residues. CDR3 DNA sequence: TGCAGTGCTAGGACGCCGGCTGCAACCTACAATGAGCAGTTCTTC. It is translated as CSARTPAATYNEQFF.

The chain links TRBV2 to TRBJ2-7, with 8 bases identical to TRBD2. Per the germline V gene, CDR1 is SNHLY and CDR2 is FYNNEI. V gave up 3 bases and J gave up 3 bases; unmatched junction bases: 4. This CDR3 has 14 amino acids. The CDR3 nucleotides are TGTGCCAGCAGTGATGTAGCGGGGCTCTACGAGCAGTACTTC. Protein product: CASSDVAGLYEQYF.

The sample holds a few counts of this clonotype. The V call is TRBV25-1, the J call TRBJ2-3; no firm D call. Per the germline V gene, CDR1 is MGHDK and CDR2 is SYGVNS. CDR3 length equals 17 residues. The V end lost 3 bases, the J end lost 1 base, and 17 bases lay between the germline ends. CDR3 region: CASSDGPRPSGTDTQYF. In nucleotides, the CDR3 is TGTGCCAGCAGTGATGGGCCCCGTCCATCGGGCACAGATACGCAGTATTTT.

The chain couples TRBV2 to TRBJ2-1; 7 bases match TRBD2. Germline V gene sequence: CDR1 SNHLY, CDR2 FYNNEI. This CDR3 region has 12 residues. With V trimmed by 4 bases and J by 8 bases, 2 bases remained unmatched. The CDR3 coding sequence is TGTGCCAGCAGTGGGGAGGGGCATGAGCAGTTCTTC. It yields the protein CASSGEGHEQFF.

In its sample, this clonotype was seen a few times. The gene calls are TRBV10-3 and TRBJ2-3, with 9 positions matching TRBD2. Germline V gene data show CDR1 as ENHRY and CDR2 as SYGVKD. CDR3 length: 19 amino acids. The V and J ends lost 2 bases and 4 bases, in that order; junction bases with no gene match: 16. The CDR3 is CAISEKEASGIFGPDTQYF. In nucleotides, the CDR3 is TGTGCCATCAGTGAGAAGGAGGCTAGCGGGATATTTGGCCCAGATACGCAGTATTTT.

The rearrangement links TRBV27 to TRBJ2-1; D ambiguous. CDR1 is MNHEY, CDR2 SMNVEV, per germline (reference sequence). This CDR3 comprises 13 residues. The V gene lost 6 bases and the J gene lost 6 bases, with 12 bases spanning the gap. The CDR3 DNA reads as TGTGCCAGCAGAGACTCCCTCTTCAATGAGCAGTTCTTC. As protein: CASRDSLFNEQFF.

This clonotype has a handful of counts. CDR3 coding DNA: TGTGCCAGCAGTACCACCGGGACAGGGTACAAACTGTTTTTT. Translating it yields CASSTTGTGYKLFF. This sequence joins TRBV28 and TRBJ1-4, with 9 bases that match TRBD1. V lost 5 bases to trimming and J lost 11 bases; unmatched junction nucleotides: 9. CDR1 is MDHEN, CDR2 SYDVKM, per germline. The CDR3 extends over 14 amino acids.

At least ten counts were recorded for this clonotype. CDR3 bases: TGTGCCAGCAGTTTATTTTGGGCCCAGGATGAGCAGTACTTC. It translates to CASSLFWAQDEQYF. V usage is TRBV27 and J usage is TRBJ2-7; D ambiguous. The germline V gene has CDR1 MNHEY and CDR2 SMNVEV (reference sequence). This CDR3 is 14 amino acids long. V lost 1 base to trimming and J lost 7 bases, with 14 bases between them.

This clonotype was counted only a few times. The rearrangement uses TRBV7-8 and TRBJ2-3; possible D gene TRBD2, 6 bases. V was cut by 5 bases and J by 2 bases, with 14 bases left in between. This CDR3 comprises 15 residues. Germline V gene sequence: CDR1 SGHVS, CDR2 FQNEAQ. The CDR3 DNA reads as TGTGCCAGCAGCACGAGGCGGGACCACACAGATACGCAGTATTTT. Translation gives CASSTRRDHTDTQYF.

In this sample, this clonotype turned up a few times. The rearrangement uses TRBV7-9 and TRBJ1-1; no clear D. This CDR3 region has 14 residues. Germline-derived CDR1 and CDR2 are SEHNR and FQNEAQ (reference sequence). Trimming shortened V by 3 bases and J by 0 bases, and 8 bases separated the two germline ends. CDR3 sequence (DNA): TGTGCCAGCAGCTTGGTAGTAATGAACACTGAAGCTTTCTTT. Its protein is CASSLVVMNTEAFF.

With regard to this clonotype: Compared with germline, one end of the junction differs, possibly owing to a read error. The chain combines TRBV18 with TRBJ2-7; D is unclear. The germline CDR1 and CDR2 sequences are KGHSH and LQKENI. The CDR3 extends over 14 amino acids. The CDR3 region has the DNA TGTGCCAGCTCACCATTTCGACCCCGTGAGACGGTGGACTTC. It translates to CASSPFRPRETVDF.